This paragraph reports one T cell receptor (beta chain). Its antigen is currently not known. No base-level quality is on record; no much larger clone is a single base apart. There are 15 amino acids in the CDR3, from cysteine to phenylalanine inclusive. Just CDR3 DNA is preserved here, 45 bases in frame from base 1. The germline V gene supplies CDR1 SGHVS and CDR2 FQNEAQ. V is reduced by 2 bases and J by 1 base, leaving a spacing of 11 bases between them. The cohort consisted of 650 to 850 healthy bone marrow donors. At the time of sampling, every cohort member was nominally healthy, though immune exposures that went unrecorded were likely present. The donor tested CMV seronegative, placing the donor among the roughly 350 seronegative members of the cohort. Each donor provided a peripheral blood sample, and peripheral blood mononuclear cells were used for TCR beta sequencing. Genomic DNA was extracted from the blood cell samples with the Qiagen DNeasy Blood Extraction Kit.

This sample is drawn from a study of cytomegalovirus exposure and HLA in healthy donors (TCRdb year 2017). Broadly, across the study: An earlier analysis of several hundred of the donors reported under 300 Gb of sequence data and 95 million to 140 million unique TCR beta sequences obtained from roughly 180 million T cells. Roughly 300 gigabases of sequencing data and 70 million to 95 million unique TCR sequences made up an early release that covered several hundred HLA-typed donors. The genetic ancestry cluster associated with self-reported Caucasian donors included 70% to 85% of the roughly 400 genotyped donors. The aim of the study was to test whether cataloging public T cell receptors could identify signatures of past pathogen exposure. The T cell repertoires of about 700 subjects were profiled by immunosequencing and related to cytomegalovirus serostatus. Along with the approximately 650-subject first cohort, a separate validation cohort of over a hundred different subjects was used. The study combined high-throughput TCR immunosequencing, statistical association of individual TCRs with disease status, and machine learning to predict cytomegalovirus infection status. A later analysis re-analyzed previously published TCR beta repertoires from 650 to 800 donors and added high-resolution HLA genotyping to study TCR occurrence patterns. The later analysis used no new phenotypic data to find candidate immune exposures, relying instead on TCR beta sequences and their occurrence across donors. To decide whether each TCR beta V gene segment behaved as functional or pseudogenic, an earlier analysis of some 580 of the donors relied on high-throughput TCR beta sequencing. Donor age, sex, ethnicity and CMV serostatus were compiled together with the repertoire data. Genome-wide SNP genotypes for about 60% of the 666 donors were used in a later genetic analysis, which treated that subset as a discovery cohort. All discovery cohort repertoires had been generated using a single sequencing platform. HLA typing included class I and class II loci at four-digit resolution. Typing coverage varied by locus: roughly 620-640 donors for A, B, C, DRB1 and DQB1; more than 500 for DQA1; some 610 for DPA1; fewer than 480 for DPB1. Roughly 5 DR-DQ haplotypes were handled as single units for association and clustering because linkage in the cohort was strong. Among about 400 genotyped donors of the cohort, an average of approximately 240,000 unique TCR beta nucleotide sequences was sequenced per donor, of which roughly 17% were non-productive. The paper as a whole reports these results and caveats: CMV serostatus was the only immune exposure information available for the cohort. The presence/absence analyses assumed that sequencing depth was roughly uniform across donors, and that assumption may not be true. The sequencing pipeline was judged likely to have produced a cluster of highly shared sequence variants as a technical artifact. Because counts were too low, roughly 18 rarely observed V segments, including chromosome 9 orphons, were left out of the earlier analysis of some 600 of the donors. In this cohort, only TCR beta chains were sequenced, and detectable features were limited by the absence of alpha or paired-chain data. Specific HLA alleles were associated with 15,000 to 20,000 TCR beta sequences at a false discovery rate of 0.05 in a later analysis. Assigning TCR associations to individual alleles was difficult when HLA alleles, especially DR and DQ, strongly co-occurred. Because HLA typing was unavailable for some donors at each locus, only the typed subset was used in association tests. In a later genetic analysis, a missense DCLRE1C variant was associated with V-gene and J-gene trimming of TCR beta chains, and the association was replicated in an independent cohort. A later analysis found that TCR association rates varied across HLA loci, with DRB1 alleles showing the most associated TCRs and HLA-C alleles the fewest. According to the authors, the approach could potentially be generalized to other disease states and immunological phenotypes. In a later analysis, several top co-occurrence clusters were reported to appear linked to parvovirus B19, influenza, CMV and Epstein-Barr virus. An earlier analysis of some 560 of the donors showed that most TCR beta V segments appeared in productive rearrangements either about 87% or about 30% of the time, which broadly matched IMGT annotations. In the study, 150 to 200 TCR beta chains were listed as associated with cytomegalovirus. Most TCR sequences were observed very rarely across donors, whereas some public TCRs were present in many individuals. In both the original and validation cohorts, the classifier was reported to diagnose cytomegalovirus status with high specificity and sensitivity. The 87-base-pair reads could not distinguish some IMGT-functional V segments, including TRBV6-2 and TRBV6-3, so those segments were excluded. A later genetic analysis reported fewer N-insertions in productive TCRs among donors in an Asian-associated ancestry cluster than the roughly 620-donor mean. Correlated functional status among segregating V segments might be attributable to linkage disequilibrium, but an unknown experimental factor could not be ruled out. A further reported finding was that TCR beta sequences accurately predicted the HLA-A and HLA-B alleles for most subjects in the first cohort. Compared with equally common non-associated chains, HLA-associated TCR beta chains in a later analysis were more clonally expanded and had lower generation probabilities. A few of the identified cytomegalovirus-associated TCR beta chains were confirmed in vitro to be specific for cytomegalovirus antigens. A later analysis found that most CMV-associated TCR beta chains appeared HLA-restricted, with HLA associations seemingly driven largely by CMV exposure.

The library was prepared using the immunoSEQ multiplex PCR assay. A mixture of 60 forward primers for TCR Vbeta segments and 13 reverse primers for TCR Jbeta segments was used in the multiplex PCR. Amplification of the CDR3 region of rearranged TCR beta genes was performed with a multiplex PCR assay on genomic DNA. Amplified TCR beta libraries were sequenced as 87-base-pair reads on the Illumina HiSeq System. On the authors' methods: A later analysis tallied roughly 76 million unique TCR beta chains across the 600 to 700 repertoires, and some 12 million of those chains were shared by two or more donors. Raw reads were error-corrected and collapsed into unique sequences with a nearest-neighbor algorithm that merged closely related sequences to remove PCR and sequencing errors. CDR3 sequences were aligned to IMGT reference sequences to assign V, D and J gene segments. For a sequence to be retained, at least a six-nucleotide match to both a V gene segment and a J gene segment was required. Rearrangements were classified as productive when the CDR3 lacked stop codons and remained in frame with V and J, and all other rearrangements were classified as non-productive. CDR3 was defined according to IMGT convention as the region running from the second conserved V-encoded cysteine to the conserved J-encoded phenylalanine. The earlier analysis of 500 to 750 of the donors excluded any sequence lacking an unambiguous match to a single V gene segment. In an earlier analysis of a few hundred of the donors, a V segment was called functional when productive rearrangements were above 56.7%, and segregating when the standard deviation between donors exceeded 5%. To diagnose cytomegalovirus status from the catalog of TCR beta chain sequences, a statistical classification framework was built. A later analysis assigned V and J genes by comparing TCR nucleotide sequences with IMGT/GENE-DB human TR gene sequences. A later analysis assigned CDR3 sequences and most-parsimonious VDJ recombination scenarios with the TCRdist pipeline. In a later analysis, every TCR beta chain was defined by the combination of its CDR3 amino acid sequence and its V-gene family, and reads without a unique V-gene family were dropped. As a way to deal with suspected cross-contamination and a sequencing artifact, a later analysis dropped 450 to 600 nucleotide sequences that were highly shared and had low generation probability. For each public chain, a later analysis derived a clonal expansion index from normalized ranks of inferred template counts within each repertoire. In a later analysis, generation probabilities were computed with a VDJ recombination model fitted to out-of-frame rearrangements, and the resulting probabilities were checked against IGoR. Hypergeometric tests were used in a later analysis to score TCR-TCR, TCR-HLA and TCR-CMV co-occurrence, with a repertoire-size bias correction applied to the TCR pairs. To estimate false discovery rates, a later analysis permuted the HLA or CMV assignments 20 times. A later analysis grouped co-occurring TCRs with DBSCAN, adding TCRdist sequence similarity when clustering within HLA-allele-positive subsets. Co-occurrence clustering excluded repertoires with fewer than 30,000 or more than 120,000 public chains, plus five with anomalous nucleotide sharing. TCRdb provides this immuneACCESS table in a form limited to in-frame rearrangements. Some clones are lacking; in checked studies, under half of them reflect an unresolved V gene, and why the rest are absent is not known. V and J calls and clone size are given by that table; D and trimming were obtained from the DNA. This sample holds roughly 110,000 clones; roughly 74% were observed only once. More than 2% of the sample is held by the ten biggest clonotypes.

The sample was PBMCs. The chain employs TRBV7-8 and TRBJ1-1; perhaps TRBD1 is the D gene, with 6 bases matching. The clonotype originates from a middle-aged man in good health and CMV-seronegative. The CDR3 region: CASSLQPGANTEAFF. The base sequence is TGTGCCAGCAGCTTACAACCAGGGGCGAACACTGAAGCTTTCTTT.